These 32 T cell receptor beta chains were all obtained from the same sample, sequenced in a study of T cell repertoires in MIS-A myocarditis. Produced via immunoSEQ multiplex PCR; TCRdb's table is partial and in-frame only. The sample has about 11,000 clones, 65% to 90% seen once. The sequenced sample consisted of right ventricle heart tissue obtained at autopsy. Every receptor here comes from a man aged 18 to 35 with fulminant myocarditis from multisystem inflammatory syndrome in adults (MIS-A) after COVID-19.

This chain links TRBV29-1 with TRBJ1-2; no clear D. This CDR3 region has 12 residues. The germline V gene encodes CDR1 SQVTM and CDR2 ANQGSEA. V shed 4 bases and J shed 7 bases, with 13 bases lying between them. The CDR3 is CSVVFGVVGYTF. The CDR3 DNA is TGCAGCGTTGTATTCGGGGTTGTTGGCTACACCTTC.

This clone was found once. The chain employs TRBV29-1 and TRBJ1-1; D is ambiguous. Germline CDR1 is SQVTM and CDR2 is ANQGSEA. The length of the CDR3 is 13 residues. Trimming removed 7 bases from V and 0 bases from J, with 12 bases in between. CDR3 in DNA: TGCAGCGCGCAAACAGAACTGAACACTGAAGCTTTCTTT. Amino acid sequence: CSAQTELNTEAFF.

The CDR3 coding sequence is TGTGCCTGGGTAAAGGACACCTACGAGCAGTACTTC. It codes for CAWVKDTYEQYF. V usage is TRBV30 and J usage is TRBJ2-7, with D maybe TRBD1 (5 bases). V was pared by 5 bases and J by 2 bases, with 10 bases between. The CDR3 covers 12 residues. Germline loops: CDR1 GTSNPN, CDR2 SVGIG (reference sequence).

V is TRBV9 and J is TRBJ2-7, with D tentatively TRBD1 (6 bases). Between the trimmed V and J ends, which lost 3 bases and 2 bases, there was a span of 12 bases. This CDR3 is built from 14 residues. Germline V gives CDR1 SGDLS, CDR2 YYNGEE. CDR3 in DNA: TGTGCCAGCAGCGCCTCAGGGGACCCCTACGAGCAGTACTTC. Residues: CASSASGDPYEQYF.

This clone was picked up a small number of times. The chain is built from TRBV6-5 and TRBJ1-6; no firm D call. This CDR3 region has 12 residues. V was clipped by 5 bases and J by 8 bases, with 7 bases between them. CDR1 is MNHEY, CDR2 SVGAGI, per germline. Written as DNA, the CDR3 is TGTGCCAGCAGTAATAGGGATTCACCCCTCCACTTT. Translation: CASSNRDSPLHF.

This clone appeared a single time. The chain employs TRBV25-1 and TRBJ2-1, with D perhaps matching TRBD1 or TRBD2 (5 bases each). Germline lookup yields CDR1 MGHDK and CDR2 SYGVNS. Between the trimmed V and J ends, which lost 3 bases and 2 bases, there was a span of 11 bases. The CDR3 runs 15 residues. CDR3 DNA: TGTGCCAGCAGTGAGAACTGGGACCCCTACAATGAGCAGTTCTTC. Translation gives CASSENWDPYNEQFF.

The chain recombines TRBV30 with TRBJ1-1; 9 nucleotides line up with TRBD1. The CDR3 sequence is 15 residues long. Losses at the gene ends were 4 bases for V and 7 bases for J; bases not matched to a gene: 13. Germline loops: CDR1 GTSNPN, CDR2 SVGIG (reference sequence). Here the CDR3 reads CAWTRKKPGQGEAFF. CDR3 bases: TGTGCCTGGACCCGAAAAAAACCGGGACAGGGTGAAGCTTTCTTT.

The chain has TRBV9 and TRBJ2-5; D possibly corresponds to TRBD2 (6 bases). Germline CDR1 is SGDLS and CDR2 is YYNGEE. The CDR3 extends over 13 amino acids. Trimming shortened V by 2 bases and J by 2 bases, and 7 bases separated the two germline ends. CDR3 in amino acids: CASSVGGQETQYF. CDR3 bases: TGTGCCAGCAGCGTCGGGGGACAAGAGACCCAGTACTTC.

In its sample, this clone was seen once. The chain carries TRBV28 and TRBJ2-7; perhaps TRBD2 as D (6 bases). Germline V gene lookup returns CDR1 MDHEN and CDR2 SYDVKM. The CDR3 spans 14 residues. The germline V and J ends were trimmed by 3 bases and 2 bases, with 11 bases remaining between them. CDR3 sequence: CASSFDTGAYEQYF. CDR3 coding DNA: TGTGCCAGCAGTTTTGATACGGGGGCCTACGAGCAGTACTTC.

V and J are TRBV6-1 and TRBJ2-7; tentative D call: TRBD1 (6 bases). The CDR3 spans 15 residues. The V gene's germline CDR1 is MNHNS and CDR2 SASEGT. Trimming took off 3 bases at V and 1 base at J, with 13 bases between the two ends. For the CDR3, the DNA is TGTGCCAGCAGTGACCCCCGACAGGCGTCCTACGAGCAGTACTTC. Encoded protein: CASSDPRQASYEQYF.

The CDR3 nucleotides read TGTGCCACCAGTGATTACGGGGGATCGGGAACCTCAGAGACCCAGTACTTC. Translated: CATSDYGGSGTSETQYF. The genes are TRBV24-1 and TRBJ2-5; possibly TRBD2 for D (6 bases). The V gene's germline CDR1 is KGHDR and CDR2 SFDVKD. This CDR3 region has 17 residues. V was trimmed by 2 bases and J by 4 bases, leaving 19 bases between them.

The J gene is TRBJ2-3, the V gene TRBV12-5, with 13 nucleotides matching TRBD2. The CDR3 loop spans 16 amino acids. V shed 6 bases and J 2 bases; nucleotides not matched to a gene: 5. Germline V gives CDR1 LGHNT, CDR2 FRNRAP. CDR3 sequence (DNA): TGTGCTAGTGGCCGAGGACTAGCGGGAGTCACAGATACGCAGTATTTT. This encodes CASGRGLAGVTDTQYF.

This clone came up once. The chain couples TRBV3-1 (or the pseudogene TRBV3-2) to TRBJ1-1; no clear D gene. V lost 4 bases and J lost 0, with 6 bases in between. The CDR3 spans 13 residues. The germline V gene has CDR1 LGHDT and CDR2 YNNKEL (reference sequence). CDR3 in amino acids: CASSRSLNTEAFF. Written as DNA, the CDR3 is TGTGCCAGCAGCCGCAGCTTGAACACTGAAGCTTTCTTT.

This clone came up a few times. The chain recombines TRBV19 with TRBJ1-1, with unresolved D. This CDR3 is 14 amino acids long. The germline V gene has CDR1 LNHDA and CDR2 SQIVND (reference sequence). V lost 3 bases, J lost 1 base, and 9 bases lay in between. The CDR3 nucleotides are TGTGCCAGTAGTATGGTTGGGCCGAACACTGAAGCTTTCTTT. Amino acid sequence: CASSMVGPNTEAFF.

The rearrangement joins TRBV11-2 to TRBJ1-3; TRBD1 matches 8 bases. The trim removed 5 bases at V and 4 bases at J, leaving 4 bases unmatched. CDR1 SGHAT and CDR2 FQNNGV come from the germline V gene. The CDR3 is 14 amino acids. The CDR3 nucleotides read TGTGCCAGCAGCCTCCGGGACAGGGGAAACACCATATATTTT. Protein product: CASSLRDRGNTIYF. Full variable domain (outside the CDR3, taken from reference TRBV11-2 and TRBJ1-3): EAGVAQSPRYKIIEKRQSVAFWCNPISGHATLYWYQQILGQGPKLLIQFQNNGVVDDSQLPKDRFSAERLKGVDSTLKIQPAKLEDSAVYLCASSLRDRGNTIYFGEGSWLTVV.

The genes are TRBV7-2 and TRBJ1-1; D remains ambiguous. This CDR3 has 13 residues. Germline assignment: CDR1 SGHTA and CDR2 FQGNSA. The V end lost 5 bases, the J end lost 1 base, and 8 bases lay between the germline ends. The CDR3 nucleotides are TGTGCCAGCAGCACCTTACAGAACACTGAAGCTTTCTTT. This translates into CASSTLQNTEAFF. Based on the CDR3 plus reference TRBV7-2 and TRBJ1-1, the full variable domain is GAGVSQSPSNKVTEKGKDVELRCDPISGHTALYWYRQSLGQGLEFLIYFQGNSAPDKSGLPSDRFSAERTGGSVSTLTIQRTQQEDSAVYLCASSTLQNTEAFFGQGTRLTVV.

The chain employs TRBV6-2 or TRBV6-3 and TRBJ1-6, with D unclear. The CDR3 contains 14 residues. Trimming left V 4 bases short and J 5 bases short, with 9 bases between. CDR1 and CDR2 from the germline V gene are MNHEY and SVGEGT. CDR3 sequence reads: CASSWNWNNSPLHF. As DNA, the CDR3 is TGTGCCAGCAGTTGGAACTGGAATAATTCACCCCTCCACTTT.

This sequence joins TRBV5-1 and TRBJ1-2, with a tentative D call TRBD1 (6 bases). V gave up 2 bases and J gave up 3 bases, with 14 bases separating them. This CDR3 is 15 amino acids long. CDR1 is SGHRS, CDR2 YFSETQ, per germline. The CDR3 nucleotides read TGCGCCAGCAGCTTTTTACAGGGTACTTACTATGGCTACACCTTC. Its protein is CASSFLQGTYYGYTF.

The chain joins TRBV3-1 (or the pseudogene TRBV3-2) to TRBJ2-5; no firm D call. The ends were cut back, 5 bases at V and 6 bases at J, with 10 bases in the middle. The CDR3 runs 12 residues. Per germline, CDR1 LGHDT and CDR2 YNNKEL (reference sequence). CDR3 coding DNA: TGTGCCAGCAGCGAAGGGTGGCAGACCCAGTACTTC. This encodes CASSEGWQTQYF.

This clone has a single count. The chain employs TRBV30 and TRBJ2-3; the match to TRBD1 covers 7 bases. Germline V CDR1 and CDR2: GTSNPN, SVGIG (reference sequence). Trimming at V came to 4 bases and at J to 2 bases, leaving 3 bases not matched to a gene. This CDR3 contains 13 residues. The CDR3 here is CAWKEGATDTQYF. CDR3 sequence (DNA): TGTGCCTGGAAAGAGGGGGCCACAGATACGCAGTATTTT.

This clone was observed once. The rearrangement links TRBV28 to TRBJ1-2; D gene unclear. Trimming took 3 bases from V and 6 from J, leaving 20 bases between them. There are 16 residues in the CDR3. The germline V gene has CDR1 MDHEN and CDR2 SYDVKM. The CDR3 coding sequence is TGTGCCAGCAGTTTGGCTTTGAGGAGTACTATGGATGGCTACACCTTC. This encodes CASSLALRSTMDGYTF.

This chain connects TRBV5-6 to TRBJ1-5; D perhaps matches TRBD1 (5 bases). V was trimmed by 4 bases and J by 5 bases, leaving 10 bases between them. Germline lookup yields CDR1 SGHDT and CDR2 YYEEEE. The CDR3 sequence is 13 residues long. CDR3: CASSLGGDQPQHF. The CDR3 DNA is TGTGCCAGCAGCCTGGGGGGGGATCAGCCCCAGCATTTT.

This sequence joins TRBV4-2 and TRBJ1-1; 8 bases are a match to TRBD1. Trimming removed 4 bases from V and 1 base from J; junction bases left unmatched: 8. The CDR3 runs to 16 residues. From germline, CDR1 is LGHNA and CDR2 YNFKEQ. CDR3 DNA sequence: TGTGCCAGCAGCCTACTACAGGGGGACTCGAACACTGAAGCTTTCTTT. Translated, it gives CASSLLQGDSNTEAFF.

This chain links TRBV7-6 with TRBJ1-2, with 9 bases lining up with TRBD1. V lost 4 bases, J lost 5 bases, and 11 bases stayed unmatched. The CDR3 totals 16 residues. The germline CDR1 and CDR2 sequences are SGHVS and FNYEAQ. The CDR3 region is CASSSTTGQGGYGYTF. CDR3 bases: TGTGCCAGCAGCTCTACTACGGGACAGGGAGGGTATGGCTACACCTTC.

This clone was seen a handful of times. This chain uses TRBV4-1 with TRBJ2-7, with TRBD1 matching 8 bases. This CDR3 has 15 residues. The V segment lost 0 bases and the J segment 2 bases; nucleotides outside the gene matches: 3. Germline CDR1 MGHRA, CDR2 YSYEKL. The CDR3: CASSQDRTGTYEQYF. CDR3 coding DNA: TGCGCCAGCAGCCAAGATCGGACAGGGACCTACGAGCAGTACTTC.

V and J are TRBV11-2 and TRBJ2-7; 7 bases align to TRBD2. V shed 5 bases, J shed 1 base, and the junction held 8 bases outside the gene matches. The CDR3 is 15 residues long. Germline V gives CDR1 SGHAT, CDR2 FQNNGV. The CDR3 sequence is CASSRRGGSSYEQYF. As DNA, the CDR3 is TGTGCCAGCAGCCGAAGGGGCGGGAGTTCCTACGAGCAGTACTTC.

The sample holds a few counts of this clone. The chain uses TRBV5-1 and TRBJ1-1; no reliable D call. The CDR3 totals 13 residues. V lost 1 base and J lost 4, with 8 bases in between. Germline V gives CDR1 SGHRS, CDR2 YFSETQ. CDR3 protein: CASSLSLGTEAFF. CDR3 nucleotide sequence: TGCGCCAGCAGCTTGAGCTTGGGCACTGAAGCTTTCTTT.

The CDR3 sequence is CASSSLSPGSGNTIYF. CDR3 DNA: TGCGCCAGCAGCTCGCTGTCACCTGGCTCTGGAAACACCATATATTTT. The J gene is TRBJ1-3, the V gene TRBV5-1; D remains ambiguous. The V end was cut by 3 bases, the J end by 0 bases, with 13 bases between. Germline V gene data show CDR1 as SGHRS and CDR2 as YFSETQ. The CDR3 spans 16 residues.

This clone appeared a few times. This chain uses TRBV28 with TRBJ1-1; D uncertain. The ends were cut back, 6 bases at V and 10 bases at J, with 12 bases in the middle. The CDR3 totals 11 residues. In germline, CDR1 is MDHEN, CDR2 SYDVKM. Here the CDR3 reads CASSRTVVAFF. DNA for the CDR3: TGTGCCAGCAGCCGTACAGTCGTAGCTTTCTTT.

In regard to this clone: A junction end diverges from the germline sequence, so it may reflect a read error. The chain is built from TRBV29-1 and TRBJ1-1; 8 bases map to TRBD1. The CDR3 sequence is 10 residues long. Germline V gene sequence: CDR1 SQVTM, CDR2 ANQGSEA. CDR3: CSAQDRADVF. The CDR3 DNA sequence: TGCAGCGCCCAGGACAGGGCTGATGTCTTT.

The rearrangement joins TRBV5-4 to TRBJ2-2; maybe TRBD1 (5 bases). V gave up 9 bases and J gave up 3 bases, with 15 bases separating them. The CDR3 loop spans 14 amino acids. In germline, CDR1 is SGHNT, CDR2 YYREEE (reference sequence). CDR3 residues: CATGIGVDTGELFF. CDR3 sequence (DNA): TGTGCCACCGGTATAGGGGTCGACACCGGGGAGCTGTTTTTT.

This clone was counted once. The chain combines TRBV27 with TRBJ1-1; D possibly corresponds to TRBD1 (6 bases). Germline V gene lookup returns CDR1 MNHEY and CDR2 SMNVEV (reference sequence). The CDR3 length is 12 residues. With 6 bases removed from V and 9 bases from J, the gap between germline ends came to 14 bases. The CDR3 loop reads CASSREGGKAFF. The CDR3 DNA sequence: TGTGCCAGCAGCCGAGAGGGGGGGAAAGCTTTCTTT.